The text below deals with one T cell receptor (beta chain). The protocol was immunoSEQ multiplex PCR, while the TCRdb copy is restricted to in-frame clones and leaves out a portion. The sample has 60,000 to 75,000 clones; around 90% are singletons. The CDR3 extends over 15 amino acids. The germline V gene encodes CDR1 SGDLS and CDR2 YYNGEE. Trimming cost V 0 bases and J 5 bases; bases outside gene matches: 0. This record belongs to a study of T cell changes during pregnancy in multiple sclerosis. The receptor was isolated from a female donor in good health, enrolled as a control in a pregnancy study. This chain joins TRBV9 and TRBJ2-1; 12 bases are a match to TRBD2. The source was peripheral blood, collected in the second trimester of pregnancy. CDR3 residues: CASSVGLAGDNEQFF. CDR3 sequence (DNA): TGTGCCAGCAGCGTAGGACTAGCGGGAGACAATGAGCAGTTCTTC.